This note documents a single T cell receptor beta chain sequence. The record originates from a study of OX40 agonist ivuxolimab in advanced cancers. Some clones are missing from TCRdb's copy, which holds only in-frame ones; the method was immunoSEQ multiplex PCR. The table records 15,000 to 25,000 clones, roughly 71% of them present only once. With autoimmune disease history or systemic immunosuppression, patients were excluded. The V gene lost 5 bases and the J gene lost 0 bases, with 12 bases spanning the gap. Germline V gene data show CDR1 as SEHNR and CDR2 as FQNEAQ (reference sequence). The CDR3 runs 15 residues.

The chain joins TRBV7-9 to TRBJ2-3, with D unclear. The input for sequencing was CD4+ or CD8+ T cells sorted from blood, taken in a trial of the OX40 agonist ivuxolimab. This TCR was sampled from an adult with an advanced solid tumor such as melanoma, head and neck, liver or kidney cancer. The CDR3 DNA follows: TGTGCCAGCAGCCGTAGCCGTCTCAGCACAGATACGCAGTATTTT. Amino acid sequence: CASSRSRLSTDTQYF.